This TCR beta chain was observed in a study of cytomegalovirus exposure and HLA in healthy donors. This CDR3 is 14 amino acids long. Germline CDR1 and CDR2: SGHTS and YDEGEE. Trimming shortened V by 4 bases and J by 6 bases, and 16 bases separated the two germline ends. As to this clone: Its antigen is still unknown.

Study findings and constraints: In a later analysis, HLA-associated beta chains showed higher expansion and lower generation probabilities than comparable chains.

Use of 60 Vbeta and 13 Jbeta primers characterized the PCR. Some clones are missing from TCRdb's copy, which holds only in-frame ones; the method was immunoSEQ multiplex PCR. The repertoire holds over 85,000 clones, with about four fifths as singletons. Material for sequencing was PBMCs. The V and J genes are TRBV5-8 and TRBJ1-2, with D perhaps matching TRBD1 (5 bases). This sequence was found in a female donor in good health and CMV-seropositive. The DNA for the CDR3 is TGTGCCAGCAGCAAGACCCGGGGGTCGGATGGCTACACCTTC. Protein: CASSKTRGSDGYTF. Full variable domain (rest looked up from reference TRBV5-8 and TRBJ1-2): EAGVTQSPTHLIKTRGQQATLRCSPISGHTSVYWYQQALGLGLQFLLWYDEGEERNRGNFPPRFSGRQFPNYSSELNVNALELEDSALYLCASSKTRGSDGYTFGSGTRLTVV.